This T cell receptor beta chain derives from a study of shared clonotypes between healthy human individuals. Clones were read by immunoSEQ multiplex PCR, and TCRdb kept only the in-frame ones, dropping some. The sample consists of roughly 2,300,000 clones, 92% of them appearing once. V was pared by 5 bases and J by 6 bases, with 8 bases of the junction left unmatched. Germline V lookup: CDR1 SQVTM, CDR2 ANQGSEA. The CDR3 has 14 amino acids. The sequencing sample was made of naive CD4+ T cells from PBMCs. The subset was: CD45RA+ positively selected. The receptor was isolated from a man aged 18 to 35 in good health. Some clones in this sample may be carry-over from other donors' samples. The J gene is TRBJ2-1, the V gene TRBV29-1; 9 nucleotides align to TRBD2. In DNA form, the CDR3 reads TGCAGCGTTACTCCTAGCGGGAAGATCAATGAGCAGTTCTTC. It yields the protein CSVTPSGKINEQFF.